The 17 T cell receptor beta chains below come from one sample, sequenced in a study of T cell responses to AZD1222 COVID-19 vaccine. Method: immunoSEQ multiplex PCR; TCRdb's copy keeps in-frame clones and lacks some. The data contain about 130,000 clones, roughly 88% of them singletons. The material was peripheral blood, obtained on day 0 of MenACWY control vaccination. Receptor source: an adult in good health.

The CDR3 sequence is CASSEGRFANTGELFF. CDR3 bases: TGTGCCAGCAGTGAGGGCAGGTTCGCGAACACCGGGGAGCTGTTTTTT. J is TRBJ2-2 and V is TRBV2; D unresolved. The V gene lost 3 bases and the J gene lost 0 bases, with 11 bases spanning the gap. Germline-derived CDR1 and CDR2 are SNHLY and FYNNEI. The CDR3 extends over 16 amino acids.

The CDR3 is CASSLGPWNSPLHF. The CDR3 DNA reads as TGTGCCAGCAGTTTAGGCCCGTGGAATTCACCCCTCCACTTT. The chain is built from TRBV27 and TRBJ1-6, with unresolved D. Germline-derived CDR1 and CDR2 are MNHEY and SMNVEV (reference sequence). Trimming shortened V by 2 bases and J by 7 bases, and 9 bases separated the two germline ends. The CDR3 extends over 14 amino acids.

This chain connects TRBV29-1 to TRBJ2-7, with 13 nucleotides matching TRBD2. The CDR3 runs 16 residues. J lost 6 bases, V lost 6 bases, and 14 bases had no gene match. Looked up from germline, CDR1 is SQVTM and CDR2 is ANQGSEA. CDR3 DNA: TGCAGCGTACACCCCGGGGGAGGACTAGCGGGAGTCGAGCAGTACTTC. It specifies CSVHPGGGLAGVEQYF.

The genes are TRBV19 and TRBJ1-1; maybe TRBD1 (6 bases). The length of the CDR3 is 14 residues. V was trimmed by 6 bases and J by 5 bases, leaving 16 bases between them. Per the germline V gene, CDR1 is LNHDA and CDR2 is SQIVND (reference sequence). CDR3 sequence reads: CASRATGSGTEAFF. The CDR3 DNA sequence: TGTGCCAGTAGAGCGACAGGTAGCGGTACTGAAGCTTTCTTT.

The V gene is TRBV6-5, the J gene TRBJ2-1; TRBD1 or TRBD2 may be the D gene (6 bases each). V dropped 0 bases and J dropped 10 bases, with 10 bases sitting between them. The germline CDR1 and CDR2 sequences are MNHEY and SVGAGI. The CDR3 length is 13 residues. CDR3 coding DNA: TGTGCCAGCAGTTACTCGATCGGGGGCGAGCAGTTCTTC. Residues: CASSYSIGGEQFF.

Here the CDR3 DNA reads TGTGCCAGCAGCACGACAGGGAACACTGAAGCTTTCTTT. Translating it yields CASSTTGNTEAFF. The gene calls are TRBV7-9 and TRBJ1-1, with a tentative D call TRBD1 (6 bases). The CDR3 is 13 residues long. Germline CDR1 SEHNR, CDR2 FQNEAQ (reference sequence). Trimming left V 5 bases short and J 1 base short, with 8 bases between.

The CDR3 reads CASSKLLNTEAFF. DNA of the CDR3: TGTGCCAGCAGTAAACTATTGAACACTGAAGCTTTCTTT. V gene TRBV27 combines with J gene TRBJ1-1; D gene ambiguous. Germline V gene data show CDR1 as MNHEY and CDR2 as SMNVEV (reference sequence). Trimming took 5 bases from V and 0 from J, leaving 7 bases between them. The CDR3 loop spans 13 amino acids.

The chain combines TRBV5-1 with TRBJ2-3, with 10 nucleotides matching TRBD2. CDR3 length: 14 residues. Trimming at V came to 7 bases and at J to 1 base, leaving 3 bases not matched to a gene. Germline CDR1 SGHRS, CDR2 YFSETQ. For the CDR3, the DNA is TGCGCCAGCTCCGGGACTAGCGGCACAGATACGCAGTATTTT. It is translated as CASSGTSGTDTQYF.

The chain recombines TRBV2 with TRBJ2-5; D is possibly TRBD1 or TRBD2 (5 bases each). The ends were cut back, 4 bases at V and 5 bases at J, with 11 bases in the middle. The germline CDR1 and CDR2 sequences are SNHLY and FYNNEI. The CDR3 loop spans 13 amino acids. DNA of the CDR3: TGTGCCAGCAGTGTCTACGGGGCGGAGACCCAGTACTTC. The encoded protein is CASSVYGAETQYF.

The chain recombines TRBV10-3 with TRBJ2-2, with D perhaps TRBD2 (5 bases). The ends were cut back, 0 bases at V and 9 bases at J, with 17 bases in the middle. This CDR3 region has 16 residues. Germline V gives CDR1 ENHRY, CDR2 SYGVKD. This CDR3 is CAISESGGPGLRELFF. The CDR3 DNA sequence: TGTGCCATCAGTGAGTCTGGCGGCCCGGGGTTGAGGGAGCTGTTTTTT.

This clone was observed a single time. The genes are TRBV27 and TRBJ2-1; the match to TRBD2 covers 8 bases. Looked up from germline, CDR1 is MNHEY and CDR2 is SMNVEV (reference sequence). The CDR3 consists of 14 residues. J lost 4 bases, V lost 4 bases, and 3 bases had no gene match. The CDR3 spells CASSSSGPYNEQFF. CDR3 sequence (DNA): TGTGCCAGCAGTTCTAGCGGGCCATACAATGAGCAGTTCTTC.

This clone was observed once. The genes are TRBV24-1 and TRBJ2-5; 15 bases agree with TRBD2. This CDR3 has 19 amino acids. V was clipped by 0 bases and J by 1 base; unmatched bases: 5. CDR1 and CDR2 (germline): KGHDR, SFDVKD. CDR3 DNA: TGTGCCACCAGTGATTTGCAAGGGGGACTAGCGGGGGGCCAAGAGACCCAGTACTTC. Translation gives CATSDLQGGLAGGQETQYF.

This sequence joins TRBV5-1 and TRBJ2-7; D perhaps matches TRBD1 (5 bases). The CDR3 runs 13 residues. Trimming removed 10 bases at V and 1 base at J, with 15 bases between. Germline V CDR1 and CDR2: SGHRS, YFSETQ. The CDR3: CASGQGWSYEQYF. CDR3 sequence (DNA): TGCGCCTCTGGGCAGGGTTGGTCCTACGAGCAGTACTTC.

This chain links TRBV5-1 with TRBJ2-1, with TRBD2 identical over 12 bases. Per the germline V gene, CDR1 is SGHRS and CDR2 is YFSETQ. V shed 2 bases and J 7 bases; nucleotides not matched to a gene: 7. This CDR3 has 16 amino acids. The CDR3 sequence is CASSLPGLAGLNEQFF. For the CDR3, the DNA is TGCGCCAGCAGCTTACCGGGACTAGCGGGCCTGAATGAGCAGTTCTTC.

The chain couples TRBV3-1 (or the pseudogene TRBV3-2) to TRBJ2-1; 7 nucleotides align to TRBD1. Per germline, CDR1 LGHDT and CDR2 YNNKEL (reference sequence). The CDR3 consists of 15 residues. V dropped 5 bases and J dropped 7; count of bases not matched to a gene: 11. This CDR3 reads CASSSRQGGRNEQFF. CDR3 coding DNA: TGTGCCAGCAGCAGCCGACAGGGTGGTAGGAATGAGCAGTTCTTC.

The J gene is TRBJ1-4, the V gene TRBV7-6; D not certain. The V gene lost 3 bases and the J gene lost 7 bases, with 6 bases spanning the gap. This CDR3 has 12 residues. Germline V gene data show CDR1 as SGHVS and CDR2 as FNYEAQ. This CDR3 is CASSFFGEKLFF. For the CDR3, the DNA is TGTGCCAGCAGCTTTTTTGGTGAAAAACTGTTTTTT.

J is TRBJ2-5 and V is TRBV5-5, with 12 bases fitting TRBD1. Germline CDR1 and CDR2: SGHKS and YYEKEE (reference sequence). The CDR3 covers 17 residues. V was pared by 3 bases and J by 5 bases, with 11 bases of the junction left unmatched. CDR3 coding DNA: TGTGCCAGCAGCTCACCCATCGGGACAGGGGGCAGGGAGACCCAGTACTTC. It specifies CASSSPIGTGGRETQYF.